These 24 T cell receptor beta chains came from one sample sequenced in a study of blood T cell repertoires in COVID-19. Here immunoSEQ multiplex PCR was the method, and the copy in TCRdb shows in-frame clones only, minus some. The sample holds about 160,000 clones, around nine tenths seen once. The sequencing input was peripheral blood. The receptors originated from a woman between 70 and 85 years old with COVID-19, enrolled during active disease.

This chain uses TRBV18 with TRBJ2-1, with 7 bases that match TRBD1. Germline-derived CDR1 and CDR2 are KGHSH and LQKENI. The CDR3 runs 14 residues. The V and J ends lost 3 bases and 5 bases, in that order; junction bases with no gene match: 4. The CDR3 DNA follows: TGTGCCAGCTCACCCCGGACAGGAAACAATGAGCAGTTCTTC. Amino acids: CASSPRTGNNEQFF.

The V and J genes are TRBV9 and TRBJ1-4, with D unclear. The CDR3 sequence is 14 residues long. Looked up from germline, CDR1 is SGDLS and CDR2 is YYNGEE. V lost 0 bases, J lost 6 bases, and 9 bases lay in between. The CDR3 loop reads CASSVGGLHEKLFF. CDR3 coding DNA: TGTGCCAGCAGCGTAGGAGGTTTGCATGAAAAACTGTTTTTT.

This clone appeared once. The genes are TRBV4-2 and TRBJ2-2, with TRBD2 identical over 7 bases. With V trimmed by 0 bases and J by 7 bases, 5 bases remained unmatched. CDR3 length: 15 amino acids. Per germline, CDR1 LGHNA and CDR2 YNFKEQ. The CDR3 bases are TGTGCCAGCAGCCAAGATTTAACTAGCGTCGGGGAGCTGTTTTTT. Amino acids: CASSQDLTSVGELFF.

V gene TRBV3-1 (or the pseudogene TRBV3-2) combines with J gene TRBJ2-2, with 15 bases that match TRBD2. This CDR3 spans 17 amino acids. Germline CDR1 and CDR2: LGHDT and YNNKEL (reference sequence). V lost 8 bases, J lost 5 bases, and 9 bases stayed unmatched. The DNA of the CDR3 is TGTGCCAGCGCCCGGACTAGCGGGGGGGCGGGAACCGGGGAGCTGTTTTTT. The encoded protein is CASARTSGGAGTGELFF.

The V and J genes are TRBV7-3 and TRBJ2-1; TRBD1 might be the D (6 bases). CDR3 length: 15 amino acids. CDR1 is SGHTA, CDR2 FQGTGA, per germline. Trimming cost V 2 bases and J 3 bases, with 11 bases left between them. The CDR3: CASSLGGGLYNEQFF. In DNA form, the CDR3 reads TGTGCCAGCAGCTTAGGTGGGGGCCTCTACAATGAGCAGTTCTTC.

This chain uses TRBV6-2 or TRBV6-3 with TRBJ2-1, with TRBD2 matching over 10 bases. Germline CDR1 reads MNHEY; CDR2 reads SVGEGT. V gave up 0 bases and J gave up 7 bases; unmatched junction bases: 9. The CDR3 runs 17 residues. The CDR3, as DNA: TGTGCCAGCAGTTACTCGGAGCGGGGGGGCCGGGCGAATGAGCAGTTCTTC. This codes for CASSYSERGGRANEQFF.

Here the CDR3 reads CASSPYRGTDTQYF. The DNA for the CDR3 is TGTGCCAGCAGCCCTTACAGGGGCACAGATACGCAGTATTTT. The chain carries TRBV5-6 and TRBJ2-3, with D possibly TRBD1 on 6 matching bases. V dropped 4 bases and J dropped 1 base, with 10 bases sitting between them. The CDR3 spans 14 residues. CDR1 is SGHDT, CDR2 YYEEEE, per germline.

The J gene is TRBJ1-2, the V gene TRBV5-5, with D possibly being TRBD1 (6 bases). The V and J ends lost 5 bases and 1 base respectively, with 9 bases between them. Germline CDR1 is SGHKS and CDR2 is YYEKEE (reference sequence). This CDR3 has 13 amino acids. The CDR3 is CASRTQGNYGYTF. The CDR3, as DNA: TGTGCCAGCAGAACACAGGGTAACTATGGCTACACCTTC.

The chain recombines TRBV30 with TRBJ1-1, with 8 bases lining up with TRBD1. Trimming at V came to 2 bases and at J to 10 bases, leaving 12 bases not matched to a gene. Looked up from germline, CDR1 is GTSNPN and CDR2 is SVGIG (reference sequence). The CDR3 runs to 14 residues. This chain's CDR3 is CAWSRGTGLLGAFF. The DNA of the CDR3 is TGTGCCTGGAGTAGGGGGACAGGACTCCTTGGAGCTTTCTTT.

The rearrangement joins TRBV3-1 (or the pseudogene TRBV3-2) to TRBJ1-6; D possibly corresponds to TRBD1 (6 bases). The V and J ends lost 0 bases and 9 bases respectively, with 9 bases between them. This CDR3 contains 14 residues. Germline V CDR1 and CDR2: LGHDT, YNNKEL (reference sequence). CDR3 amino acids: CASSQDQGRSPLHF. CDR3 nucleotides: TGTGCCAGCAGCCAAGATCAGGGGCGTTCACCCCTCCACTTT.

The chain has TRBV2 and TRBJ1-5, with a possible D match to TRBD1 (6 bases). Trimming left V 7 bases short and J 2 bases short, with 18 bases between. Germline V gene sequence: CDR1 SNHLY, CDR2 FYNNEI. CDR3 length: 16 amino acids. This chain's CDR3 is CASKPGAQRRNQPQHF. CDR3 coding DNA: TGTGCCAGCAAGCCAGGGGCTCAGCGGCGCAATCAGCCCCAGCATTTT.

The rearrangement uses TRBV19 and TRBJ1-2; no reliable D call. Germline assignment: CDR1 LNHDA and CDR2 SQIVND (reference sequence). The CDR3 is 15 residues long. The V and J ends lost 3 bases and 1 base respectively, with 12 bases between them. For the CDR3, the DNA is TGTGCCAGTAGTATTACTACGGGTAATAACTATGGCTACACCTTC. As protein: CASSITTGNNYGYTF. Based on the CDR3 plus reference TRBV19 and TRBJ1-2, the full variable domain is DGGITQSPKYLFRKEGQNVTLSCEQNLNHDAMYWYRQDPGQGLRLIYYSQIVNDFQKGDIAEGYSVSREKKESFPLTVTSAQKNPTAFYLCASSITTGNNYGYTFGSGTRLTVV.

This chain uses TRBV5-1 with TRBJ1-1, with D tentatively TRBD1 (6 bases). The V end was cut by 0 bases, the J end by 7 bases, with 16 bases between. The CDR3 is made up of 15 amino acids. Germline V gene lookup returns CDR1 SGHRS and CDR2 YFSETQ. The CDR3, as DNA: TGCGCCAGCAGCTTGGGGGGCAGGGGCCGCGATGAAGCTTTCTTT. It specifies CASSLGGRGRDEAFF.

This chain joins TRBV19 and TRBJ1-1; D is perhaps TRBD1 (6 bases). Trimming left V 5 bases short and J 4 bases short, with 23 bases between. The CDR3 loop spans 17 amino acids. Germline-derived CDR1 and CDR2 are LNHDA and SQIVND (reference sequence). As DNA, the CDR3 is TGTGCCAGTAGTTTCCAGTACAGGGCTCGCGTGAGCACTGAAGCTTTCTTT. It translates to CASSFQYRARVSTEAFF.

The rearrangement joins TRBV5-5 to TRBJ2-3; D gene unclear. This CDR3 has 15 amino acids. The V gene lost 9 bases and the J gene lost 0 bases, with 17 bases spanning the gap. CDR1 is SGHKS and CDR2 is YYEKEE in the germline V gene (reference sequence). CDR3 sequence (DNA): TGTGCCACCCACCTGGAAGGAGTTAGCACAGATACGCAGTATTTT. Its protein is CATHLEGVSTDTQYF.

V and J are TRBV21-1 and TRBJ1-2; whether TRBD1, the table's D call, matches the DNA was not checked. TRBV21-1 is a pseudogene. This CDR3 region has 13 residues. CDR3 amino acids: CASPRAPIVGYTF. As DNA, the CDR3 is TGTGCCAGCCCCAGGGCCCCAATCGTGGGCTACACCTTC.

This clone appeared a single time. The rearrangement uses TRBV7-8 and TRBJ2-2; no clear D gene. Looked up from germline, CDR1 is SGHVS and CDR2 is FQNEAQ. The CDR3 is 12 amino acids. Trimming removed 4 bases from V and 4 bases from J, with 4 bases in between. CDR3 in DNA: TGTGCCAGCAGCTCTCTCACCGGGGAGCTGTTTTTT. It translates to CASSSLTGELFF.

This clone is classed as medium-sized. The chain links TRBV6-5 to TRBJ2-3, with TRBD1 matching over 9 bases. CDR1 is MNHEY, CDR2 SVGAGI, per germline. The CDR3 totals 15 residues. Trimming took 7 bases from V and 6 from J; bases not matched to a gene: 11. The CDR3 protein is CASIEEGQGIDTQYF. CDR3 coding DNA: TGTGCCAGCATAGAAGAGGGACAGGGAATTGATACGCAGTATTTT.

This clone was seen a handful of times. The V gene is TRBV19, the J gene TRBJ1-5; 10 bases fit TRBD1. CDR1 is LNHDA, CDR2 SQIVND, per germline (reference sequence). This CDR3 spans 15 amino acids. V shed 8 bases, J shed 3 bases, and the junction held 7 bases outside the gene matches. The CDR3 region is CASATGTGVNQPQHF. In nucleotides, the CDR3 is TGTGCCAGTGCGACAGGGACAGGGGTCAATCAGCCCCAGCATTTT.

The chain has TRBV5-1 and TRBJ1-2; 11 bases align to TRBD1. The CDR3 totals 15 residues. The V gene end was trimmed by 4 bases and the J gene end by 2 bases; junction bases not matched to a gene: 4. The V gene's germline CDR1 is SGHRS and CDR2 YFSETQ. CDR3: CASSAGQGVNYGYTF. CDR3 nucleotide sequence: TGCGCCAGCAGCGCGGGACAGGGGGTGAACTATGGCTACACCTTC.

The chain employs TRBV18 and TRBJ1-1, with 7 bases fitting TRBD1. Trimming removed 3 bases from V and 5 bases from J; junction bases left unmatched: 6. The germline V gene encodes CDR1 KGHSH and CDR2 LQKENI. The CDR3 sequence is 14 residues long. The CDR3 is CASSPTSGGTEAFF. CDR3 bases: TGTGCCAGCTCACCTACCTCAGGGGGGACTGAAGCTTTCTTT.

V usage is TRBV6-5 and J usage is TRBJ2-2; 8 nucleotides line up with TRBD2. The ends lost 0 bases at V and 6 bases at J; junction bases unmatched: 3. The CDR3 contains 15 residues. The germline CDR1 and CDR2 sequences are MNHEY and SVGAGI. CDR3 amino acids: CASSYSGTRSGELFF. The CDR3 DNA reads as TGTGCCAGCAGTTACTCCGGGACTAGGTCCGGGGAGCTGTTTTTT.

The chain joins TRBV14 to TRBJ1-3; the D gene is possibly TRBD1 (6 bases). Per germline, CDR1 SGHDN and CDR2 FVKESK. V was shortened by 2 bases and J by 0 bases, with 11 bases between the two germline ends. This CDR3 has 16 amino acids. CDR3 region: CASSQPGAPSGNTIYF. Written as DNA, the CDR3 is TGTGCCAGCAGCCAACCAGGGGCCCCCTCTGGAAACACCATATATTTT.

This sequence joins TRBV5-1 and TRBJ2-5, with 12 nucleotides matching TRBD2. Germline CDR1 is SGHRS and CDR2 is YFSETQ. The CDR3 sequence is 14 residues long. V lost 3 bases, J lost 5 bases, and 2 bases stayed unmatched. CDR3 amino acids: CASSSSGGVETQYF. The CDR3 coding sequence is TGCGCCAGCAGCTCTAGCGGGGGGGTGGAGACCCAGTACTTC.